Below, 6 T cell receptor beta chains from the same sample are listed, as sequenced in a study of blood T cell repertoires in COVID-19. Sequencing was performed with immunoSEQ multiplex PCR; in TCRdb, only in-frame clones are kept and a portion is missing. The sample carries 65,000 or so clones, about 85% recorded once. What was sequenced was peripheral blood. These receptor sequences come from a human donor with acute or convalescent COVID-19. The donor label of this sample is uncertain.

The chain uses TRBV7-9 and TRBJ1-4; D may be TRBD1 (6 bases). The length of the CDR3 is 16 residues. Germline V lookup: CDR1 SEHNR, CDR2 FQNEAQ (reference sequence). V shed 5 bases and J shed 2 bases, with 15 bases lying between them. CDR3: CASSQGVGQTNEKLFF. CDR3 nucleotides: TGTGCCAGCAGCCAAGGGGTCGGACAGACTAATGAAAAACTGTTTTTT.

V and J are TRBV5-1 and TRBJ2-7, with 8 bases identical to TRBD1. Trimming cost V 4 bases and J 1 base; bases outside gene matches: 19. The germline V gene encodes CDR1 SGHRS and CDR2 YFSETQ. There are 19 residues in the CDR3. The CDR3 here is CASSVGTGPNLGQSYEQYF. CDR3 nucleotides: TGCGCCAGCAGCGTGGGGACAGGCCCAAACCTGGGTCAATCCTACGAGCAGTACTTC.

A few counts support this clone. This rearrangement joins TRBV5-1 to TRBJ1-6; D might be TRBD1 (5 bases). V lost 0 bases, J lost 11 bases, and 18 bases lay in between. Germline lookup yields CDR1 SGHRS and CDR2 YFSETQ. The CDR3 extends over 16 amino acids. The CDR3 is CASSLASSAGVPPLHF. The CDR3 DNA sequence: TGCGCCAGCAGCTTGGCCTCATCTGCGGGGGTTCCACCCCTCCACTTT. The whole variable domain, remainder taken from reference TRBV5-1 and TRBJ1-6, is KAGVTQTPRYLIKTRGQQVTLSCSPISGHRSVSWYQQTPGQGLQFLFEYFSETQRNKGNFPGRFSGRQFSNSRSEMNVSTLELGDSALYLCASSLASSAGVPPLHFGNGTRLTVT.

The chain uses TRBV19 and TRBJ2-1, with 10 bases identical to TRBD2. CDR1 and CDR2 (germline): LNHDA, SQIVND (reference sequence). The length of the CDR3 is 16 residues. With V trimmed by 5 bases and J by 7 bases, 11 bases remained unmatched. The chain's CDR3 is CASSGEVSGRYNEQFF. In nucleotides, the CDR3 is TGTGCCAGTAGTGGCGAGGTTAGCGGGAGGTATAATGAGCAGTTCTTC.

This chain uses TRBV9 with TRBJ2-7; 9 bases are shared with TRBD1. CDR1 is SGDLS, CDR2 YYNGEE, per germline. The CDR3 runs to 15 residues. The trim removed 0 bases at V and 3 bases at J, leaving 4 bases unmatched. CDR3 in DNA: TGTGCCAGCAGCGTAGGACAGGGGGGGATCTACGAGCAGTACTTC. Protein: CASSVGQGGIYEQYF.

V is TRBV10-1 and J is TRBJ2-1, with D possibly matching TRBD1 (6 bases). Germline lookup yields CDR1 WNHNN and CDR2 SYGVQD (reference sequence). V lost 3 bases, J lost 0 bases, and 12 bases lay in between. This CDR3 contains 16 residues. The CDR3 sequence is CASSDVGQPSYNEQFF. In DNA, the CDR3 is TGCGCCAGCAGTGACGTTGGACAGCCCTCCTACAATGAGCAGTTCTTC.